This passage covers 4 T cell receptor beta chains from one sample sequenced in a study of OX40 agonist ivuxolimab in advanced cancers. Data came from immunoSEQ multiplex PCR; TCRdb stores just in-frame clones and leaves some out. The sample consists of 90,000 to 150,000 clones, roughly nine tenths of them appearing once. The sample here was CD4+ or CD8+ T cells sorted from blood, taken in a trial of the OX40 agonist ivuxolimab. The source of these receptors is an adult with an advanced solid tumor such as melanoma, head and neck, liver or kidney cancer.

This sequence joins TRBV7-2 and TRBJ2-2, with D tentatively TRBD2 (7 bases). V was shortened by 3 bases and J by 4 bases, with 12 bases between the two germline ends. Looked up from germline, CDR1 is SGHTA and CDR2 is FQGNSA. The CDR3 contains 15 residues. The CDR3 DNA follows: TGTGCCAGCAGCTTGGGGGGGCTGGGCACCGGGGAGCTGTTTTTT. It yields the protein CASSLGGLGTGELFF.

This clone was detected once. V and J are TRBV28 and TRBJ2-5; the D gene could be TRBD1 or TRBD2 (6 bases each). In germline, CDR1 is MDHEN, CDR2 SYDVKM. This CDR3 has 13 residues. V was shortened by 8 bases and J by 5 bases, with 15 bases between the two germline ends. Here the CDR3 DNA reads TGTGCCAGCGTCCGGGGGCGCCGGGAGACCCAGTACTTC. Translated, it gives CASVRGRRETQYF.

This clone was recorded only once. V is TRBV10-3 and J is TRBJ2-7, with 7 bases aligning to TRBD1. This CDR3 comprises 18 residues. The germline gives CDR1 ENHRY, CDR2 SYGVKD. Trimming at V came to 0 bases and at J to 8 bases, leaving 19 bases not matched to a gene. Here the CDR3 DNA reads TGTGCCATCAGTGAGTCGATTATCCCCGCTCCGACAGGGTGGAAGCAGTACTTC. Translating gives CAISESIIPAPTGWKQYF.

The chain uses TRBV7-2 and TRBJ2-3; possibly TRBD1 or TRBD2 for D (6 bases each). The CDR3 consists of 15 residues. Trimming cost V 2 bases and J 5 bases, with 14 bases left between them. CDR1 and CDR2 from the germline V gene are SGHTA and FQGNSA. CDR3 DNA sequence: TGTGCCAGCAGCTTATCGGGGGCAGGTGGAGATACGCAGTATTTT. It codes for CASSLSGAGGDTQYF.